This TCR beta chain was recovered during a study of blood T cell repertoires in COVID-19. Study-wide background: There were acute and convalescent COVID-19 samples, and they came from the United States, Italy and Spain. Nucleic acid was either cDNA or gDNA, and it came from T cells, B-cell-depleted T cells, or PBMCs.

In the original analysis: Amplified reference gene primers provided the basis for estimating nucleated cell counts. Using immunoSEQ multiplex PCR, the repertoire was profiled, and TCRdb retains in-frame clones only, with some absent. V and J calls and clone size are copied from that table; D and trimming were computed from the DNA. The table includes about 260,000 clones, approximately 86% detected once. Germline-derived CDR1 and CDR2 are KGHSH and LQKENI. The CDR3 sequence is 14 residues long. Germline trimming cut 5 bases from V and 10 bases from J; bases unmatched to any gene: 7. The genes are TRBV18 and TRBJ1-6, with 8 nucleotides matching TRBD1. The source material was peripheral blood. The sequence came from a man in his forties with active or convalescent COVID-19. CDR3 in DNA: TGTGCCAGCTCAGAAGACAGGGGAGGATCACCCCTCCACTTT. Amino acid sequence: CASSEDRGGSPLHF.